The clone carrying this TCR beta chain has more than one count but fewer than ten. What it recognizes is unknown. This entry comes from a study of T-cell memory formation after mild COVID-19. Study as a whole: Clustering of TCRs was largely donor specific. General observations from the study: The pre-infection memory compartment contained some responding clones, suggesting cross-reactive memory joined. What remained unconfirmed was the SARS-CoV-2 specificity of second-wave clones peaking on day 37.

V dropped 1 base and J dropped 11 bases, with 11 bases sitting between them. Germline CDR1 SEHNR, CDR2 FQNEAQ (reference sequence). This CDR3 region has 12 residues. TCRalpha and TCRbeta libraries used 5'RACE with constant-segment primers and UMIs. TCRdb called the 5' RACE reads again in MiXCR, with one record for every CDR3 protein. The data hold over 350,000 distinct CDR3 sequences, with roughly 26% observed a single time. What was sequenced was PBMCs or a T cell subset sorted from them (not recorded which). V and J are TRBV7-9 and TRBJ1-2; D is ambiguous. The source of this sequence is an adult woman who had mild COVID-19 (a few samples of this study predate the infection). Cell type and time point are not known. CDR3 residues: CASSLELVLYTF. The CDR3 coding sequence is TGTGCCAGCAGCTTAGAGTTGGTTCTTTACACCTTC.